The clone carrying this T cell receptor beta chain was observed many times. Sample treatment: PENTA 11 planned treatment interruption arm or continuous ART arm. Naive CD4+ CD45RA+ CD45RO- T cells were FACS-sorted from thawed PBMCs. The data stem from a study of HIV-infected children after antiretroviral therapy interruption. Unique molecular identifiers were included in an RNA-based 3' RACE TCR library. Via MiXCR, TCRdb re-called the 3' RACE reads, giving one row per CDR3 protein. The sample records about 46,000 distinct CDR3 sequences, more than 3.5% being singletons. The CDR3 has 13 amino acids. Germline loops: CDR1 MNHEY, CDR2 SVGEGT. The V segment lost 5 bases and the J segment 5 bases; nucleotides outside the gene matches: 2.

The clonotype comes from a pool of human donors with HIV. Sample: CD45RA+ CD4+ T cells from PBMCs, pooled from several time points, taken from a donor given antiretroviral therapy, either interrupted or continuous. Subset reported: naive CD4+ CD45RA+ CD45RO- T cells. The J gene is TRBJ1-5, the V gene TRBV6-2 or TRBV6-3; TRBD1 agrees at 8 bases. The CDR3 is CASSGQGDQPQHF. CDR3 nucleotide sequence: TGTGCCAGCAGTGGACAGGGAGATCAGCCCCAGCATTTT.